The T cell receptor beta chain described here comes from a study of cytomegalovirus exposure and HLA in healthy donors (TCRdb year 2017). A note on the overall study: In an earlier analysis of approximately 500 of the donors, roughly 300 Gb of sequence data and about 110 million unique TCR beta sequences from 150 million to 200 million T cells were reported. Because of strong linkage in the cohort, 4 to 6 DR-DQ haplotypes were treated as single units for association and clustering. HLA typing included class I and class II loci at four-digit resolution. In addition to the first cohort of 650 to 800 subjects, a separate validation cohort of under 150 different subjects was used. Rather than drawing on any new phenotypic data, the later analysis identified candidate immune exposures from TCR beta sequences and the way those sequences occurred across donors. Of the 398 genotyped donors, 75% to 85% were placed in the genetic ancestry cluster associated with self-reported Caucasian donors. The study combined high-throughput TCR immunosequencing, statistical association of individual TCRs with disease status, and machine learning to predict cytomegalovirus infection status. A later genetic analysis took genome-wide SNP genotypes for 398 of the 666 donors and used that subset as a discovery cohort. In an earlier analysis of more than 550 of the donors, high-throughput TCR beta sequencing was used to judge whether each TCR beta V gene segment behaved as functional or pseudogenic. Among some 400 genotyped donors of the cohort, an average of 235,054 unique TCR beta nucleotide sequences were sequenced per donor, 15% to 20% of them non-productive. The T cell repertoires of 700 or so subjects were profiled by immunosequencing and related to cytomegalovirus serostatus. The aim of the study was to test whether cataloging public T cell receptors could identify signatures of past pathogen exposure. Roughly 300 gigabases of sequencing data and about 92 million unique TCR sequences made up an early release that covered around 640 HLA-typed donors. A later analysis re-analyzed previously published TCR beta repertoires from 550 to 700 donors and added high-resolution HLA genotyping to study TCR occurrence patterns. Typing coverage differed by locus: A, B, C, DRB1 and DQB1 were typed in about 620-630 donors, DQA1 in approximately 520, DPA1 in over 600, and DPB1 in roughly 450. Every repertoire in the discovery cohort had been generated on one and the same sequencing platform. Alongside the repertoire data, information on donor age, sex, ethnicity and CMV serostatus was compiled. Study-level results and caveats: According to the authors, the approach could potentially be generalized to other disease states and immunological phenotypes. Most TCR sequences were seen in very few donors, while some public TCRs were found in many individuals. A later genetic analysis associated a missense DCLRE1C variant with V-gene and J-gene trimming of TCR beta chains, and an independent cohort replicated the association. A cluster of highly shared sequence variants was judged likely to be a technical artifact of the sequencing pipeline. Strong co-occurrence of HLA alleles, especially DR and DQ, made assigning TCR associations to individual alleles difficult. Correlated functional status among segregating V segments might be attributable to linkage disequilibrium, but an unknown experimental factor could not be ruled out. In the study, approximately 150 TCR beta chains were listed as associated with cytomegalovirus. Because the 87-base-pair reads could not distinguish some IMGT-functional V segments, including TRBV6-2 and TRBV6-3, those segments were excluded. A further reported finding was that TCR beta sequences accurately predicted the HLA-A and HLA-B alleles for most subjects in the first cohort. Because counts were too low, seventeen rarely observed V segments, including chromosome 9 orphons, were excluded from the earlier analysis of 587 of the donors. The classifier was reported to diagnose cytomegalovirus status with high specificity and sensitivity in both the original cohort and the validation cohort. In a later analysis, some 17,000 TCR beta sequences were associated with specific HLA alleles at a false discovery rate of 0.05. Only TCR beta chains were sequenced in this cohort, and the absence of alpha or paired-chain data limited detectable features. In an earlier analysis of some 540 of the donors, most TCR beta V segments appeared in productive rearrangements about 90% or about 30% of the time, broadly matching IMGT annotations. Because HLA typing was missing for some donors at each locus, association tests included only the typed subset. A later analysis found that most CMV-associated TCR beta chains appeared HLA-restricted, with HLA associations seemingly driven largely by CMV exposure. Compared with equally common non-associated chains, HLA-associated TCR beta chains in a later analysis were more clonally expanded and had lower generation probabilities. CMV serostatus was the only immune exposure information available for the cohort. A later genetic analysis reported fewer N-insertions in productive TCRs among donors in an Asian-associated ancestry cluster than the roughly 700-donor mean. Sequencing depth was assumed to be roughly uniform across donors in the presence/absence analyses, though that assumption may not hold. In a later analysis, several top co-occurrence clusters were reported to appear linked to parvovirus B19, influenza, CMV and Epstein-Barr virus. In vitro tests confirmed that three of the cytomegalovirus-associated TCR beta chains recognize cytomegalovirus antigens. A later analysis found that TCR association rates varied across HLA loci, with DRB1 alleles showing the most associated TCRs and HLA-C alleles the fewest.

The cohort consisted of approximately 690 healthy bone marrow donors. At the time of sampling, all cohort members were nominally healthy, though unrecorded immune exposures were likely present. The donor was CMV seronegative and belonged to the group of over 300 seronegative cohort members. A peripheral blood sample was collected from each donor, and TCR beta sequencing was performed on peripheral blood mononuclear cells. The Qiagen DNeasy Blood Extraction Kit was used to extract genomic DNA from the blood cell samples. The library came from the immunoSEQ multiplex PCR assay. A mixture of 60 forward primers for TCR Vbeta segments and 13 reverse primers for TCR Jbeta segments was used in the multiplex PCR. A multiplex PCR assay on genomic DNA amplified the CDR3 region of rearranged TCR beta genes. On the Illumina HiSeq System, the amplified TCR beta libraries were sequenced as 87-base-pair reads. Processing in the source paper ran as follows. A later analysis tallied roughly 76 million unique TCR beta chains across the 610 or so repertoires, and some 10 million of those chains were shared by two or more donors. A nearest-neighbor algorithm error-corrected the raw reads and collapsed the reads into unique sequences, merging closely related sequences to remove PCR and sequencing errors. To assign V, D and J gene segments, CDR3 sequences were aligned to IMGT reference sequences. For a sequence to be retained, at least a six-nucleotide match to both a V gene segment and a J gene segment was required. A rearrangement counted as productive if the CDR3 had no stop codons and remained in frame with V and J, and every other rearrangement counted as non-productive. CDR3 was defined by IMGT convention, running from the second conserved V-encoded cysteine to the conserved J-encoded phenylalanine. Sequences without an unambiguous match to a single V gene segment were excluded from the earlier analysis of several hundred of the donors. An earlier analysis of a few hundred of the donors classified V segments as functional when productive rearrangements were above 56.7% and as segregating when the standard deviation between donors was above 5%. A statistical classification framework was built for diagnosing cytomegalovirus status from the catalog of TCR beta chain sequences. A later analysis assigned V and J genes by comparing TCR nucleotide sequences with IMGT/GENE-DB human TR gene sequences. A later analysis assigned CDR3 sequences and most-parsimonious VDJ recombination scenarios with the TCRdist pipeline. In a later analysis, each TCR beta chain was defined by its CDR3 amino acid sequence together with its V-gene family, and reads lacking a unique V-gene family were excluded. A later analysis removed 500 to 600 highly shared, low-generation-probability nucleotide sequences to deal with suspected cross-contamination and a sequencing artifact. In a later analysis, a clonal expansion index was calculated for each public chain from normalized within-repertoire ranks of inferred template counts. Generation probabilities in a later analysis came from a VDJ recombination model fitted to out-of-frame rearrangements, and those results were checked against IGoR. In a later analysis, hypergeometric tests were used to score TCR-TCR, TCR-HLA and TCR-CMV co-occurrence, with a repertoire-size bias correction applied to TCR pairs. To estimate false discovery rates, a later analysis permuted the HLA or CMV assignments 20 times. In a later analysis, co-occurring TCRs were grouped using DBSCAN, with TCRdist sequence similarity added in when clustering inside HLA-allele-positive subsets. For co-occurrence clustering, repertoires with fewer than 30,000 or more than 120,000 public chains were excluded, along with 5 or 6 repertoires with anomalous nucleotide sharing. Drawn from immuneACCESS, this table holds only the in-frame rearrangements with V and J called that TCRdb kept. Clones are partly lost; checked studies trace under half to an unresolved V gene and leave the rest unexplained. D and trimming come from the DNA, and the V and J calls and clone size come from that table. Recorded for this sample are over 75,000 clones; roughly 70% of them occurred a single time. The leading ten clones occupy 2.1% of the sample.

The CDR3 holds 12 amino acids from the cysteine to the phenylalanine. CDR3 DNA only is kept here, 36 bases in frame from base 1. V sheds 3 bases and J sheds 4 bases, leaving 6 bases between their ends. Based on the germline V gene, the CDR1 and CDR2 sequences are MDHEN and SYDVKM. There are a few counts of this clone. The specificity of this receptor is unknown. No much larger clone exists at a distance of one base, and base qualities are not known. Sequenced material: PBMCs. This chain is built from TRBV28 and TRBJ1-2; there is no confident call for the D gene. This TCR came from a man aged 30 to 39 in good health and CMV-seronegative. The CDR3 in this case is CASSFNSYGYTF. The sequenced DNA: TGTGCCAGCAGTTTCAACAGCTATGGCTACACCTTC.